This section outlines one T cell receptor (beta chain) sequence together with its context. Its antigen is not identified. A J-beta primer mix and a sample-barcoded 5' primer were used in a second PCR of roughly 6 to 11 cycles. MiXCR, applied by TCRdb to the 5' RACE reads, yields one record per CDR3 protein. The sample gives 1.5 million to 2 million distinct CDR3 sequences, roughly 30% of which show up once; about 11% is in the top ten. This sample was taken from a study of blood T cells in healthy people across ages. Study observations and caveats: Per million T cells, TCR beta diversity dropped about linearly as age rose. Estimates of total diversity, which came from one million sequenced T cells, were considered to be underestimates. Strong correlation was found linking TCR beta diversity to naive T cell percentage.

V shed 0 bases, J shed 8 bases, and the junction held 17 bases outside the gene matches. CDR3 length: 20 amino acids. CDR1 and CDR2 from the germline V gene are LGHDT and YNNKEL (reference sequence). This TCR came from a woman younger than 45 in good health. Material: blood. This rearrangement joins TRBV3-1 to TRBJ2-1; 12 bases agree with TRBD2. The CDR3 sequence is CASSQDRFATSGRLRDEQFF. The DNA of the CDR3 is TGTGCCAGCAGCCAAGATCGGTTCGCGACTAGCGGGAGATTAAGAGATGAGCAGTTCTTC.